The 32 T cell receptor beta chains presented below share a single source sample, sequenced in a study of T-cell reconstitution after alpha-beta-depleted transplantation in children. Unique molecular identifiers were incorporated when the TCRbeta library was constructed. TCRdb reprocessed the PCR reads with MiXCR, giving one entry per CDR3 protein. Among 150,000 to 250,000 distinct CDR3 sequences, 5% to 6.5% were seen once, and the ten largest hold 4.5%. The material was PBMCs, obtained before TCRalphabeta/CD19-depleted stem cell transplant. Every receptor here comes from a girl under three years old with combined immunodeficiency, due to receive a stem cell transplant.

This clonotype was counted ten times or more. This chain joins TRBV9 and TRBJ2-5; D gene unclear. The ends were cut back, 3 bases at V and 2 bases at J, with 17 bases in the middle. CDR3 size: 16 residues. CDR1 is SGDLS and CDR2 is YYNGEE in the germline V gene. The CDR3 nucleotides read TGTGCCAGCAGCGCATCACCCCGTGCAAATCAAGAGACCCAGTACTTC. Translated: CASSASPRANQETQYF.

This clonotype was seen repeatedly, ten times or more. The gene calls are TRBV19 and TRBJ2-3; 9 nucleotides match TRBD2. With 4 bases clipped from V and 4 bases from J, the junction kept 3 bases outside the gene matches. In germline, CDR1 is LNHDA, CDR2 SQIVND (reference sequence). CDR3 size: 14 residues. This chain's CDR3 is CASSTGTSSDTQYF. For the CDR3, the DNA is TGTGCCAGTAGTACCGGGACTAGCTCAGATACGCAGTATTTT.

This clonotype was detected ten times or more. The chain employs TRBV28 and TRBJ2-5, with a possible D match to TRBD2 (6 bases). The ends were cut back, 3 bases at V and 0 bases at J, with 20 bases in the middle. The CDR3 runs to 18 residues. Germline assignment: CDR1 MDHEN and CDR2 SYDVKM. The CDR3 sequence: CASSLWEASASNQETQYF. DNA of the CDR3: TGTGCCAGCAGTTTGTGGGAGGCTAGTGCATCCAACCAAGAGACCCAGTACTTC.

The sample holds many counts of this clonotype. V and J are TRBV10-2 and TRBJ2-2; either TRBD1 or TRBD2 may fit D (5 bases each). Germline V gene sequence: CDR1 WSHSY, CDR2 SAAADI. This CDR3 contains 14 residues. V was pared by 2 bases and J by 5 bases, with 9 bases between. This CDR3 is CASSEGRETGELFF. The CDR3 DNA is TGCGCCAGCAGTGAGGGCAGGGAGACCGGGGAGCTGTTTTTT.

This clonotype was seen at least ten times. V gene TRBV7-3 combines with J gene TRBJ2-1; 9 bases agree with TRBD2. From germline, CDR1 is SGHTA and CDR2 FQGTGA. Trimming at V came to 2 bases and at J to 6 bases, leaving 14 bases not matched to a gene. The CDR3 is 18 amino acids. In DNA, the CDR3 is TGTGCCAGCAGCTTACTACCGGGACTAGCTGTCATGGGCAATGAGCAGTTCTTC. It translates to CASSLLPGLAVMGNEQFF.

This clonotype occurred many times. The CDR3 protein is CATSEARGLLIDTQYF. The CDR3 coding sequence is TGTGCCACCAGTGAGGCCAGGGGGCTTTTAATAGATACGCAGTATTTT. V is TRBV24-1 and J is TRBJ2-3; 8 bases line up with TRBD1. The CDR3 has 16 amino acids. Trimming removed 4 bases from V and 5 bases from J; junction bases left unmatched: 10. Per germline, CDR1 KGHDR and CDR2 SFDVKD.

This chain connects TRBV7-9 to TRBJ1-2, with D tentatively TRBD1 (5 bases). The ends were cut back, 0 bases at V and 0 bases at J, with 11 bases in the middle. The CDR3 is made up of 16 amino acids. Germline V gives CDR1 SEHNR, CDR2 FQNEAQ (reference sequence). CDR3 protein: CASSLAGLPPNYGYTF. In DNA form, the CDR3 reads TGTGCCAGCAGCTTAGCGGGACTCCCACCTAACTATGGCTACACCTTC.

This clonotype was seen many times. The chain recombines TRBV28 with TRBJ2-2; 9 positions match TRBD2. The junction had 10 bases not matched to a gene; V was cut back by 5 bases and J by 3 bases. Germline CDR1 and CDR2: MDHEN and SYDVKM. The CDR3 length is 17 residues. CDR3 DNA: TGTGCCAGCAGTCCCAATAGCGGGAGAGGCGACACCGGGGAGCTGTTTTTT. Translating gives CASSPNSGRGDTGELFF.

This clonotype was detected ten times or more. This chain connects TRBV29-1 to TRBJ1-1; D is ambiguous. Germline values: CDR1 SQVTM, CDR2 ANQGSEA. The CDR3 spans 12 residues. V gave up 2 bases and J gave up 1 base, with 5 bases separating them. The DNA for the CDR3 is TGCAGCGTTGAAATCACGAACACTGAAGCTTTCTTT. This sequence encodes CSVEITNTEAFF.

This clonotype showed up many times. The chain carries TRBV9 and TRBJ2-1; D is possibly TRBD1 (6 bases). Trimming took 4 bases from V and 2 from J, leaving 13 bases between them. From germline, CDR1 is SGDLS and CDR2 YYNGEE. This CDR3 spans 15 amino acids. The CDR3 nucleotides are TGTGCCAGCAGCTCCCGGGACACCCCCTACAATGAGCAGTTCTTC. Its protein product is CASSSRDTPYNEQFF.

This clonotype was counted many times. The CDR3, as DNA: TGCAGTGCCCATAGACTAGCGGGGTCCTACAATGAGCAGTTCTTC. Protein product: CSAHRLAGSYNEQFF. The chain carries TRBV20-1 and TRBJ2-1; 11 nucleotides match TRBD2. The CDR3 sequence is 15 residues long. In germline, CDR1 is DFQATT, CDR2 SNEGSKA (reference sequence). The trim removed 6 bases at V and 1 base at J, leaving 5 bases unmatched.

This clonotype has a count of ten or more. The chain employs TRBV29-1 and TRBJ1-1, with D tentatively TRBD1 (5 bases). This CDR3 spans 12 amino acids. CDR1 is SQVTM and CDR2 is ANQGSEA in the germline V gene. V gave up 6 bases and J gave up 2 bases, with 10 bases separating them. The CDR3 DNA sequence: TGCAGCGTCTCTAGGGGAAACACTGAAGCTTTCTTT. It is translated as CSVSRGNTEAFF.

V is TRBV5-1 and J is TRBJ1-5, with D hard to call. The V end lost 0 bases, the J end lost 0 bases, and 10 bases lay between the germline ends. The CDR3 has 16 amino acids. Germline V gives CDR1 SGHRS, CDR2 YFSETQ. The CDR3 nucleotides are TGCGCCAGCAGCTTGGAGAGTGATTATAGCAATCAGCCCCAGCATTTT. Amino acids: CASSLESDYSNQPQHF.

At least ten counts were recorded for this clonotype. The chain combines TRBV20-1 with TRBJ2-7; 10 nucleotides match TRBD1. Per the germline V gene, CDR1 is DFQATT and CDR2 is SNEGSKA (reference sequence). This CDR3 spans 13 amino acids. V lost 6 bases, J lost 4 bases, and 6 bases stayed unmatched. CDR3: CSATDRGRYEQYF. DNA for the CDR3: TGCAGTGCCACAGACAGGGGGCGATACGAGCAGTACTTC.

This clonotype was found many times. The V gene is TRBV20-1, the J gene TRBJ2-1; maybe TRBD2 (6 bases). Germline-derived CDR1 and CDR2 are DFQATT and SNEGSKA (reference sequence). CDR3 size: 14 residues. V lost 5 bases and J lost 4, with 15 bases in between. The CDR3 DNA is TGCAGTGCTTTTGACTCCCGGGGGTACAATGAGCAGTTCTTC. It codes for CSAFDSRGYNEQFF.

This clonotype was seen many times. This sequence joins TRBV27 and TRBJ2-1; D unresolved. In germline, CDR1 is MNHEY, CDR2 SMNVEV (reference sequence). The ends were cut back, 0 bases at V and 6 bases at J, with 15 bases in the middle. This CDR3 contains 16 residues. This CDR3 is CASSLSLGFNSNEQFF. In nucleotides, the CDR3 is TGTGCCAGCAGTTTATCCTTAGGGTTCAACTCCAATGAGCAGTTCTTC.

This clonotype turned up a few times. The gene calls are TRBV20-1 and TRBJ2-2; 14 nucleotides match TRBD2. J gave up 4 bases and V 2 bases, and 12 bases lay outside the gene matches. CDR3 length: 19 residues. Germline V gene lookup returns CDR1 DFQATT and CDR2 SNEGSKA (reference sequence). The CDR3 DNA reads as TGCAGTGCTAGACCCATAGGCGGACTAGCGGGAGGTGGCACCGGGGAGCTGTTTTTT. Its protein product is CSARPIGGLAGGGTGELFF.

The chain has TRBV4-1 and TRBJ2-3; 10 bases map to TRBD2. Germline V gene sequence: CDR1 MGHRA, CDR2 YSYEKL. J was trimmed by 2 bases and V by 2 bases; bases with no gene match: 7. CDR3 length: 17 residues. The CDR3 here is CASSQYGLADNTDTQYF. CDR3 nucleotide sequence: TGCGCCAGCAGCCAATACGGACTAGCGGACAACACAGATACGCAGTATTTT.

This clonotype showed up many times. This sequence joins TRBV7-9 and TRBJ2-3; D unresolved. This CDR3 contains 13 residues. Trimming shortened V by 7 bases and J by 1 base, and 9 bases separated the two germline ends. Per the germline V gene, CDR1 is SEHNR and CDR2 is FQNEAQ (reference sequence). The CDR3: CASNPDRTDTQYF. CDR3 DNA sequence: TGTGCCAGCAACCCCGACCGCACAGATACGCAGTATTTT.

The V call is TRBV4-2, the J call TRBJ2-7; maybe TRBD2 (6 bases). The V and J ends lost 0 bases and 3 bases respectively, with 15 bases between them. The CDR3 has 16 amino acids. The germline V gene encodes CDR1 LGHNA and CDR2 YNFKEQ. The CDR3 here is CASSQDRSSEFYEQYF. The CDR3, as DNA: TGTGCCAGCAGCCAAGATAGGTCTAGCGAGTTCTACGAGCAGTACTTC.

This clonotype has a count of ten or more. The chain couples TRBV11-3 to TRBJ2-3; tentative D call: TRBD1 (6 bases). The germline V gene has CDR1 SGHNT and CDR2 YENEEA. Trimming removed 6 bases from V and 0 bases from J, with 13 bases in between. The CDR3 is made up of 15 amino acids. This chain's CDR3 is CASSRQETSTDTQYF. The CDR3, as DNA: TGTGCCAGCAGTCGACAGGAAACTAGCACAGATACGCAGTATTTT.

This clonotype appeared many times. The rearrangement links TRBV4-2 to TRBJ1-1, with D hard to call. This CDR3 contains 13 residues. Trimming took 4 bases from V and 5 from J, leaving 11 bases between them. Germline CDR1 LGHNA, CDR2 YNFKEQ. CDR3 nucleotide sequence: TGTGCCAGCAGCCCCTGGAGGCGGACTGAAGCTTTCTTT. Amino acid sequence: CASSPWRRTEAFF.

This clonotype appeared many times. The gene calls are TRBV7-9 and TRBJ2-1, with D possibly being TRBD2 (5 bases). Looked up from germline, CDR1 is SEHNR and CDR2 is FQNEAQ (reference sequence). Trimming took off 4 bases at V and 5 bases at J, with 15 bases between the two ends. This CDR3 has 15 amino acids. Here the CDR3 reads CASSSSSGMDNEQFF. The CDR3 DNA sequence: TGTGCCAGCAGCTCTTCCAGCGGAATGGACAATGAGCAGTTCTTC.

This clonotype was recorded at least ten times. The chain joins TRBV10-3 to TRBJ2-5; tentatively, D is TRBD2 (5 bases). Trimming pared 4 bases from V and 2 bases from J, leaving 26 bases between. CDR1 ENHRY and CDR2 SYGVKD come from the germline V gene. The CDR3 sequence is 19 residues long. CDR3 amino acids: CAISARGVRRRDQQETQYF. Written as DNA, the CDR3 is TGTGCCATCAGTGCCCGTGGGGTTAGGCGCCGGGATCAACAAGAGACCCAGTACTTC.

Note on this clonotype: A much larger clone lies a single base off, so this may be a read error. CDR3 nucleotides: TGTGCCAGCAGCTTCAGAGGTTTGCAGACAGATACGCAGTATTTT. Its translation is CASSFRGLQTDTQYF. The J gene is TRBJ2-3, the V gene TRBV7-3; D ambiguous. The CDR3 loop spans 15 amino acids. Trimming stripped 3 bases from V and 3 bases from J, with 13 bases between. Germline V gene lookup returns CDR1 SGHTA and CDR2 FQGTGA.

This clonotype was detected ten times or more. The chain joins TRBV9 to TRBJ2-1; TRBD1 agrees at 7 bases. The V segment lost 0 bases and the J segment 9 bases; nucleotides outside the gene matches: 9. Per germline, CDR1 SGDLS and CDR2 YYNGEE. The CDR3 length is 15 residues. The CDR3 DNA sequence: TGTGCCAGCAGCGTAGAAGGACTCCCAGGGGGTGAGCAGTTCTTC. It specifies CASSVEGLPGGEQFF.

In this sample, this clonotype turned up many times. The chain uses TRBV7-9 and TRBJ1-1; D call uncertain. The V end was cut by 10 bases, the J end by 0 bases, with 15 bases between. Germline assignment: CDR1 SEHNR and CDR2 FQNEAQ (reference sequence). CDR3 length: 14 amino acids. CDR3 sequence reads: CATVGEDLNTEAFF. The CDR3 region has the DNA TGTGCCACCGTTGGGGAGGATCTGAACACTGAAGCTTTCTTT.

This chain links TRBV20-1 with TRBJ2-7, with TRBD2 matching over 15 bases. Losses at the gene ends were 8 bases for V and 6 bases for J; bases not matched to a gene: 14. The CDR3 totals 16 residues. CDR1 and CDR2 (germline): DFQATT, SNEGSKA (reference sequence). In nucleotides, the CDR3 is TGCAGTATCTGGACTAGCGGGAGGGCCTTGTTGTTCGAGCAGTACTTC. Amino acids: CSIWTSGRALLFEQYF.

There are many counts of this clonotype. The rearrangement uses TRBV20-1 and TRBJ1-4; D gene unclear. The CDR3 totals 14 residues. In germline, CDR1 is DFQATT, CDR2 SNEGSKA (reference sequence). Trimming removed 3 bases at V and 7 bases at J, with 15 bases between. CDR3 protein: CSARTPISGEKLFF. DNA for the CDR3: TGCAGTGCTAGGACGCCTATATCTGGTGAAAAACTGTTTTTT.

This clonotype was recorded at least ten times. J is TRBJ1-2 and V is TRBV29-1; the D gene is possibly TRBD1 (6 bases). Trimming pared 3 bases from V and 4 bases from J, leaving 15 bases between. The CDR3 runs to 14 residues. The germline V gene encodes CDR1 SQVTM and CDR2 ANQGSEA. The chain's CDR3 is CSVDGGRNLYGYTF. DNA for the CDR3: TGCAGCGTTGACGGGGGCAGGAACCTCTATGGCTACACCTTC.

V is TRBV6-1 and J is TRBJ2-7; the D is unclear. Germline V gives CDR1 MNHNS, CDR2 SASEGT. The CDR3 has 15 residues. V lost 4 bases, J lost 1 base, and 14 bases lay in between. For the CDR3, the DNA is TGTGCCAGCAGTGTGAACTCGGGTCAATCCTACGAGCAGTACTTC. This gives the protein CASSVNSGQSYEQYF.

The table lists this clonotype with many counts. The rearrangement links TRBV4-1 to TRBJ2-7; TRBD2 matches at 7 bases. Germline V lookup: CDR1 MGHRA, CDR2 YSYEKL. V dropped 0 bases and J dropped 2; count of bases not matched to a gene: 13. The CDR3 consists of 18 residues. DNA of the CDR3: TGCGCCAGCAGCCAAGATCCGGCGGGAGCTAGCCTCACCTACGAGCAGTACTTC. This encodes CASSQDPAGASLTYEQYF.